This T cell receptor (beta chain) derives from a study of T cell responses to AZD1222 COVID-19 vaccine. The germline V gene has CDR1 SNHLY and CDR2 FYNNEI. V was clipped by 8 bases and J by 4 bases; unmatched bases: 6. CDR3 length: 13 amino acids. Sequenced by immunoSEQ multiplex PCR; TCRdb stores in-frame clones only, minus some. The sample lists some 56,000 clones; roughly 88% were seen once. This clonotype was sampled from an adult in good health. The V and J genes are TRBV2 and TRBJ2-7, with 9 bases matching TRBD1. The sample consisted of peripheral blood, taken on day 0 of AZD1222 vaccination. The CDR3 nucleotides read TGTGCCAGCGAACGGGACAGGGATTACGAGCAGTACTTC. Protein sequence: CASERDRDYEQYF.